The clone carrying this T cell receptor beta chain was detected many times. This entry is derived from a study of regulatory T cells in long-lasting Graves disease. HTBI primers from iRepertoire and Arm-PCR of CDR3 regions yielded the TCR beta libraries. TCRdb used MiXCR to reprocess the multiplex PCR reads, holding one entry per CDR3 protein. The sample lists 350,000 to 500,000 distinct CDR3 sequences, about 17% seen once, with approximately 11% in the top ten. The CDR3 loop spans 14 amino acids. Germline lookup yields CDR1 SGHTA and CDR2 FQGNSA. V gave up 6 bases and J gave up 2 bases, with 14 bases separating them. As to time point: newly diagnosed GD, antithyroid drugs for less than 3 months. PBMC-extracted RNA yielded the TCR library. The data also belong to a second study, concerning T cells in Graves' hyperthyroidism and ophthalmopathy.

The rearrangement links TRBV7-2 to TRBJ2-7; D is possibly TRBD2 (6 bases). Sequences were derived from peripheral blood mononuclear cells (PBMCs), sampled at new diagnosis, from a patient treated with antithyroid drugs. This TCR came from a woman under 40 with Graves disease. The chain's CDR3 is CASRFIGEAYEQYF. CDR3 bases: TGTGCCAGCAGATTCATCGGGGAGGCCTACGAGCAGTACTTC.